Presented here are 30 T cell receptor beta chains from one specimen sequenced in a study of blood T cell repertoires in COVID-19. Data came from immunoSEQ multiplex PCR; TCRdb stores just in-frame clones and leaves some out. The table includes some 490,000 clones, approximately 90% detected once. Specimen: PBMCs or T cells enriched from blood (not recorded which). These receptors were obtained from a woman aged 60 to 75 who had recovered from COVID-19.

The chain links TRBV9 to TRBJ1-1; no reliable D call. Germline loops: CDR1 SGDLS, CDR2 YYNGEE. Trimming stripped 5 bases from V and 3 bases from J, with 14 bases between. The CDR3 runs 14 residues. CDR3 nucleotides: TGTGCCAGCAGGCCAAACCCCGCGGACACTGAAGCTTTCTTT. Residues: CASRPNPADTEAFF. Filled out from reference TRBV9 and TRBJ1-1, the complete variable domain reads DSGVTQTPKHLITATGQRVTLRCSPRSGDLSVYWYQQSLDQGLQFLIQYYNGEERAKGNILERFSAQQFPDLHSELNLSSLELGDSALYFCASRPNPADTEAFFGQGTRLTVV.

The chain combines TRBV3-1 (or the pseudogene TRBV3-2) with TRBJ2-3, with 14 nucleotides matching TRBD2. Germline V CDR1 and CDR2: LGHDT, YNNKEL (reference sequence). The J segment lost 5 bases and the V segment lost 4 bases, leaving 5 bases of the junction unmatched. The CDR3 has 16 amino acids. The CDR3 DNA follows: TGTGCCAGCAGCCGGACTAGCGGGGGGCCGGGAGATACGCAGTATTTT. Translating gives CASSRTSGGPGDTQYF.

Here the CDR3 reads CASRPGLRAGELFF. CDR3 nucleotides: TGTGCCAGCAGACCGGGACTCAGGGCCGGGGAGCTGTTTTTT. The chain joins TRBV3-1 (or the pseudogene TRBV3-2) to TRBJ2-2, with D possibly matching TRBD2 (6 bases). Germline V lookup: CDR1 LGHDT, CDR2 YNNKEL (reference sequence). With 6 bases removed from V and 6 bases from J, the gap between germline ends came to 14 bases. The CDR3 has 14 residues.

The CDR3 sequence is CASSELPGGYTEAFF. DNA of the CDR3: TGTGCCAGCAGTGAACTCCCAGGCGGGTACACTGAAGCTTTCTTT. The gene calls are TRBV2 and TRBJ1-1, with D unresolved. The CDR3 contains 15 residues. Germline CDR1 is SNHLY and CDR2 is FYNNEI. The germline V and J ends were trimmed by 2 bases and 3 bases, with 13 bases remaining between them.

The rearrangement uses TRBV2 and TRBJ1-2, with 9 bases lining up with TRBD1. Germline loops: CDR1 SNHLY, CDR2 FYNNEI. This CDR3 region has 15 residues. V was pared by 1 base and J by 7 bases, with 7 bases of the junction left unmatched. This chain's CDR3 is CASSEDGQGRGGYTF. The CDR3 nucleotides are TGTGCCAGCAGTGAAGACGGACAGGGGAGGGGTGGCTACACCTTC.

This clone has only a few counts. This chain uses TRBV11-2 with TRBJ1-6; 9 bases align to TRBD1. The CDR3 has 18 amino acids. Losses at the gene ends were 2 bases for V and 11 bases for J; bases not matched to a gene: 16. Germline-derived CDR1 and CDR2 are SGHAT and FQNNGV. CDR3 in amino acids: CASSLWASWDRDRTPLHF. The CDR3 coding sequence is TGTGCCAGCAGCTTATGGGCTAGCTGGGACAGGGATCGGACACCCCTCCACTTT.

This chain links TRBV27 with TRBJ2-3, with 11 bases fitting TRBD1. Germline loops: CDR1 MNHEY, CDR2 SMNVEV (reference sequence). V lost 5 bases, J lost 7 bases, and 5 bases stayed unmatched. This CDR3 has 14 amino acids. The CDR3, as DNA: TGTGCCAGCAGTCTGGGACAGGGGGGCCATACGCAGTATTTT. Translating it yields CASSLGQGGHTQYF.

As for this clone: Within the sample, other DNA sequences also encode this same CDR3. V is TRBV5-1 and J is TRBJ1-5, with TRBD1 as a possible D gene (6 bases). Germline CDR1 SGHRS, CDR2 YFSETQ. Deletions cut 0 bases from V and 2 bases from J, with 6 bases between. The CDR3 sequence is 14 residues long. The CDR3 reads CASSLAGGNQPQHF. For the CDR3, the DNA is TGCGCCAGCAGCTTGGCAGGGGGCAATCAGCCCCAGCATTTT. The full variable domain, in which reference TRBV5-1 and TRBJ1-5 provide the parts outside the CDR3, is KAGVTQTPRYLIKTRGQQVTLSCSPISGHRSVSWYQQTPGQGLQFLFEYFSETQRNKGNFPGRFSGRQFSNSRSEMNVSTLELGDSALYLCASSLAGGNQPQHFGDGTRLSIL.

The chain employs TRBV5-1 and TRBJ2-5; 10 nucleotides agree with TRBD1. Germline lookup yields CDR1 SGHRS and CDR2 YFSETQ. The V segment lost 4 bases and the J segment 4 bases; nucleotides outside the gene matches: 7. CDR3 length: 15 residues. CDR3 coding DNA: TGCGCCAGCAGCCCGGGACAGGGGTATTCAGAGACCCAGTACTTC. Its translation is CASSPGQGYSETQYF. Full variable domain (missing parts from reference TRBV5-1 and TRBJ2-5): KAGVTQTPRYLIKTRGQQVTLSCSPISGHRSVSWYQQTPGQGLQFLFEYFSETQRNKGNFPGRFSGRQFSNSRSEMNVSTLELGDSALYLCASSPGQGYSETQYFGPGTRLLVL.

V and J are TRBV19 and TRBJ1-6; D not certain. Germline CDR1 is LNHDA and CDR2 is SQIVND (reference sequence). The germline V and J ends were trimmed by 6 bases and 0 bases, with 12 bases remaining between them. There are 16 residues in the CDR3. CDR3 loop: CASRVDGSSYNSPLHF. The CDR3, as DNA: TGTGCCAGTAGAGTGGACGGGAGCTCCTATAATTCACCCCTCCACTTT.

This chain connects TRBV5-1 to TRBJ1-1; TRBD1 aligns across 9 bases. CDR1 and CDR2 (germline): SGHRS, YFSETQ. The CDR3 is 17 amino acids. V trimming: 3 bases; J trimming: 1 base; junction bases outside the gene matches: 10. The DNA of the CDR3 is TGCGCCAGCAGCTCGATGGGTTCGGGACAGGGGAACACTGAAGCTTTCTTT. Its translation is CASSSMGSGQGNTEAFF.

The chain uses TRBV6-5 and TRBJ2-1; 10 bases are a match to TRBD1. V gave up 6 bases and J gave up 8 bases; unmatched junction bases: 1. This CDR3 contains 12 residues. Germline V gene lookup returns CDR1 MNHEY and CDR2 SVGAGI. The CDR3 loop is CASRTGGYEQFF. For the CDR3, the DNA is TGTGCCAGCAGGACAGGGGGCTATGAGCAGTTCTTC.

Written as DNA, the CDR3 is TGCGCCAGCAGCTTGACCTCTACGGACAGTTATAATTCACCCCTCCACTTT. This gives the protein CASSLTSTDSYNSPLHF. The chain employs TRBV5-1 and TRBJ1-6; D might be TRBD1 (6 bases). The germline V gene has CDR1 SGHRS and CDR2 YFSETQ. The CDR3 has 17 amino acids. V dropped 1 base and J dropped 4 bases, with 15 bases sitting between them.

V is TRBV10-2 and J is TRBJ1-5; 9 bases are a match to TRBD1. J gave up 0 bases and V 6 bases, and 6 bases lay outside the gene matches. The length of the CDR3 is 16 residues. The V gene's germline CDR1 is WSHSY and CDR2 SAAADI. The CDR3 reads CASRGQGPYSNQPQHF. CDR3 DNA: TGCGCCAGCAGAGGACAGGGGCCTTATAGCAATCAGCCCCAGCATTTT.

CDR3 residues: CASRDACEEPYEQYV. The CDR3, as DNA: TGTGCCAGCAGGGATGCTTGCGAGGAACCCTACGAGCAGTACGTC. The gene calls are TRBV6-5 and TRBJ2-7; D not resolved. In germline, CDR1 is MNHEY, CDR2 SVGAGI. Trimming took 6 bases from V and 2 from J, leaving 17 bases between them. There are 15 residues in the CDR3.

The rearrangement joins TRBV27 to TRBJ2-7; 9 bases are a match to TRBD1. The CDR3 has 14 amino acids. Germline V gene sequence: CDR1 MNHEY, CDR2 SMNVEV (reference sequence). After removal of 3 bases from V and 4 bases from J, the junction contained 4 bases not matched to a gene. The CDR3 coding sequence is TGTGCCAGCAGTTTGTCGACAGGGGGTTACGAGCAGTACTTC. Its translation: CASSLSTGGYEQYF.

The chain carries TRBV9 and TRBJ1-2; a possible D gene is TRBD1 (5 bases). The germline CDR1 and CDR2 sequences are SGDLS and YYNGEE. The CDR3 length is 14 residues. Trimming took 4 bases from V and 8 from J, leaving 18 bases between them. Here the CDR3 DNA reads TGTGCCAGCAGCATAGGGACGTTAGGGGTCGGCTACACCTTC. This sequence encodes CASSIGTLGVGYTF. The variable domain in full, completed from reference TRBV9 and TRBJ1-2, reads DSGVTQTPKHLITATGQRVTLRCSPRSGDLSVYWYQQSLDQGLQFLIQYYNGEERAKGNILERFSAQQFPDLHSELNLSSLELGDSALYFCASSIGTLGVGYTFGSGTRLTVV.

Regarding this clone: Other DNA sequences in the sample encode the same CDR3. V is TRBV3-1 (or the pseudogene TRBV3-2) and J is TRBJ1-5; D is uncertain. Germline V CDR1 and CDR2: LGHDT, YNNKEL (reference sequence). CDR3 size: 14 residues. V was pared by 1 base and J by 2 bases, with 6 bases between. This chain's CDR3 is CASSQGQGNQPQHF. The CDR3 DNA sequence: TGTGCCAGCAGCCAAGGTCAGGGCAATCAGCCCCAGCATTTT.

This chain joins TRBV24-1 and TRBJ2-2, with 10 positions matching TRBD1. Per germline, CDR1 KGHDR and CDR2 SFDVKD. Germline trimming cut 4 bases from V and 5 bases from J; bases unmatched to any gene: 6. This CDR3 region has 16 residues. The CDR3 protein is CATSDYPGQGTGELFF. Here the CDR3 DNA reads TGTGCCACCAGTGACTACCCGGGACAGGGGACCGGGGAGCTGTTTTTT.

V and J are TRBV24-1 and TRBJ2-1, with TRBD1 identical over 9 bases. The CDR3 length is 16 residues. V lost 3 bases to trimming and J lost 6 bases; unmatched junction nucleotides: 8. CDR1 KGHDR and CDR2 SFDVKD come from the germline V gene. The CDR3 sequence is CATSDPTGGVFNEQFF. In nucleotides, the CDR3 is TGTGCCACCAGTGATCCGACAGGGGGTGTATTCAATGAGCAGTTCTTC.

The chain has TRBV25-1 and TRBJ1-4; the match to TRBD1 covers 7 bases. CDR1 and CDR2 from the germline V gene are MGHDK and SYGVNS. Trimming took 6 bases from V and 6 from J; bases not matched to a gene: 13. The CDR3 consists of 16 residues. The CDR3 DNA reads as TGTGCCAGCAGGGACAGGCCCGGGGGTGGAGATGAAAAACTGTTTTTT. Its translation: CASRDRPGGGDEKLFF.

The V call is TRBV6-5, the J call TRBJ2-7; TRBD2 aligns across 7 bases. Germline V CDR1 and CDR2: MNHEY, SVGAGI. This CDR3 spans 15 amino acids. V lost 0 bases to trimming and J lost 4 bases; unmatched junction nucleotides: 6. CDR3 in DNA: TGTGCCAGCAGTTACTCAGGAGCGGGGTTGTACGAGCAGTACTTC. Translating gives CASSYSGAGLYEQYF.

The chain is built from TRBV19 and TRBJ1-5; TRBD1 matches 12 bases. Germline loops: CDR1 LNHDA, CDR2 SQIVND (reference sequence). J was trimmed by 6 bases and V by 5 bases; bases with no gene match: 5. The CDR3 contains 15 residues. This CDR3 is CASSSGTGGFQPQHF. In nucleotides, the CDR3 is TGTGCCAGTAGTTCGGGGACAGGGGGCTTTCAGCCCCAGCATTTT.

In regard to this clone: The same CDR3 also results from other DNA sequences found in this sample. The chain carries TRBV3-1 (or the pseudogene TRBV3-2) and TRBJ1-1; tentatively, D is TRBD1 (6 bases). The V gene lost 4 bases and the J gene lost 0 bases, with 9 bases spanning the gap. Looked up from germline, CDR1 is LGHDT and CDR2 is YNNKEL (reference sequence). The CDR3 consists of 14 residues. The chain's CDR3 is CASSPGQMNTEAFF. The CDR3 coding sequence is TGTGCCAGCAGCCCCGGACAGATGAACACTGAAGCTTTCTTT.

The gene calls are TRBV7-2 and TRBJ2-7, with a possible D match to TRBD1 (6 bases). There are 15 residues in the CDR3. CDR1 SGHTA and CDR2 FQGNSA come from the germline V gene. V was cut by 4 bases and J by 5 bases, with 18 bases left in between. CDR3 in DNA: TGTGCCAGCAGCTCCTGGGGGCTTGGGCACCACGAGCAGTACTTC. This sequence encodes CASSSWGLGHHEQYF.

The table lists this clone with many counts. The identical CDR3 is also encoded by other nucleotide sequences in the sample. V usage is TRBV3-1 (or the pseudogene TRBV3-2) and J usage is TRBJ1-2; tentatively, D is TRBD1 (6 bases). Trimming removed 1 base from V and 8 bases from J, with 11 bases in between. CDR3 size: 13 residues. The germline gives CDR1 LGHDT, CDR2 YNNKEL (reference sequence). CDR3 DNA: TGTGCCAGCAGCCAAGGGGGGGGCGGCGGCTACACCTTC. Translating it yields CASSQGGGGGYTF.

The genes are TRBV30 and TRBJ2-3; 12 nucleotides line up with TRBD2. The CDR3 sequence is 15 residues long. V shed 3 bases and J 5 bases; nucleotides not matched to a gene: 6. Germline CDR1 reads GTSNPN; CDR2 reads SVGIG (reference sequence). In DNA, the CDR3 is TGTGCCTGGAGCGCTAGCGGGGGGGCTAGAGATACGCAGTATTTT. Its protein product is CAWSASGGARDTQYF.

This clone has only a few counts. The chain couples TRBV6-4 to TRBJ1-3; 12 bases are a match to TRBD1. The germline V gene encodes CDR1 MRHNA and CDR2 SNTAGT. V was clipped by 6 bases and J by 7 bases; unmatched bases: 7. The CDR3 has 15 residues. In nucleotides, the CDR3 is TGTGCCAGCAGAGCCGGGGACAGGGGGCGCAACACCATATATTTT. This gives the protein CASRAGDRGRNTIYF.

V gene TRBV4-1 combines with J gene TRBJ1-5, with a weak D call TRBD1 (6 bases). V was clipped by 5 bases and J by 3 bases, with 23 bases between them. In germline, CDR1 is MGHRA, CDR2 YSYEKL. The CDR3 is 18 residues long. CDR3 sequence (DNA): TGCGCCAGCAGCTTCAAAGGGGCAGGGGAGGGCAACAATCAGCCCCAGCATTTT. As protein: CASSFKGAGEGNNQPQHF.

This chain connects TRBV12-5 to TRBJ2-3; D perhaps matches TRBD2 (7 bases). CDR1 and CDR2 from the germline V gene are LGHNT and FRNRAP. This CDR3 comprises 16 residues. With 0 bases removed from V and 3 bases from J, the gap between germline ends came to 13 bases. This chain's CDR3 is CASGLVLGGETDTQYF. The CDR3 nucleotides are TGTGCTAGTGGTTTGGTATTAGGGGGGGAGACAGATACGCAGTATTTT.